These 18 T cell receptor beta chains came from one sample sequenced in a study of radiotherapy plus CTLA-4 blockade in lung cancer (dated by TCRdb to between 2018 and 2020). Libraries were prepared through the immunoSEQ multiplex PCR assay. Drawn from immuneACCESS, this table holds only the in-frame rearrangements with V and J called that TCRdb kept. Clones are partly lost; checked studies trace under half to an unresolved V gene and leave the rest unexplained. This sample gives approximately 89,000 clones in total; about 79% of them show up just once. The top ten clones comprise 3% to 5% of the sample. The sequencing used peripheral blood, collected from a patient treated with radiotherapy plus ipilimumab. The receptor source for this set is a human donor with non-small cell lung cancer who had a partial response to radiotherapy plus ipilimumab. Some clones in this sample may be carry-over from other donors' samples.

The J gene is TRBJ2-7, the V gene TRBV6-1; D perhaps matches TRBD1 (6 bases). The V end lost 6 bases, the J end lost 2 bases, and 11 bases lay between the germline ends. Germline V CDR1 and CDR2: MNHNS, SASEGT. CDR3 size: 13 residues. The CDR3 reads CASSTGTTYEQYF. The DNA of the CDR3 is TGTGCCAGCAGCACCGGGACAACCTACGAGCAGTACTTC.

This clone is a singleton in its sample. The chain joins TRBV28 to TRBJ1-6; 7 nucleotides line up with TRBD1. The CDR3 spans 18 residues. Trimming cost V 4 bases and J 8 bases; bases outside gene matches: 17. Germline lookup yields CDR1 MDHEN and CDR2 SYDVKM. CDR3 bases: TGTGCCAGCAGTTCGACAGGGTACGGTATATTCCAAGATTCACCCCTCCACTTT. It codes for CASSSTGYGIFQDSPLHF.

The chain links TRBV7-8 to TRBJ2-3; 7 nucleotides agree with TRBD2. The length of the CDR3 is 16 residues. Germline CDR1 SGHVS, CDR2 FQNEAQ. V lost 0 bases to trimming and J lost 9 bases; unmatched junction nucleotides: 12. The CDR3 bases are TGTGCCAGCAGCTTAGCCGCTCTTCTAGCGGTCGACACGCAGTATTTT. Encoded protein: CASSLAALLAVDTQYF.

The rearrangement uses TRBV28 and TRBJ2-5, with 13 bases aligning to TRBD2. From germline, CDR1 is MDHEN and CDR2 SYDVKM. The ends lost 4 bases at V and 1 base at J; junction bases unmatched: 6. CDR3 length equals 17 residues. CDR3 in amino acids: CASSSQTSGRGQETQYF. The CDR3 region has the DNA TGTGCCAGCAGTTCGCAAACTAGCGGGAGGGGCCAAGAGACCCAGTACTTC.

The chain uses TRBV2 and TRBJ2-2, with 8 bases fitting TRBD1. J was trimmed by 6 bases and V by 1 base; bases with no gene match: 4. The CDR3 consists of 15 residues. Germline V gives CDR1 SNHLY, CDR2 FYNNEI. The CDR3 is CASSEVGQGAGELFF. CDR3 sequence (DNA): TGTGCCAGCAGTGAAGTAGGACAGGGCGCCGGGGAGCTGTTTTTT. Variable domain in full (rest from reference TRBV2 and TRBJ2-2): EPEVTQTPSHQVTQMGQEVILRCVPISNHLYFYWYRQILGQKVEFLVSFYNNEISEKSEIFDDQFSVERPDGSNFTLKIRSTKLEDSAMYFCASSEVGQGAGELFFGEGSRLTVL.

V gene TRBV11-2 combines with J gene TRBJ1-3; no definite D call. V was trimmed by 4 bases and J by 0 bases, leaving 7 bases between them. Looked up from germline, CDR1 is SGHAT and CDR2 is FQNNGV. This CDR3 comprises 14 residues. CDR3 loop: CASSYSPSGNTIYF. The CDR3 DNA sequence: TGTGCCAGCAGCTATAGCCCCTCTGGAAACACCATATATTTT.

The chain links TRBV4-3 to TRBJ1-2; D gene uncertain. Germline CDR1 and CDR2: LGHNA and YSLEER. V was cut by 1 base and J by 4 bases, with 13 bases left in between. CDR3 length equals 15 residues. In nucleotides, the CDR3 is TGCGCCAGCAGCCAAGGGGCCACGGAACTCTATGGCTACACCTTC. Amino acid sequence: CASSQGATELYGYTF.

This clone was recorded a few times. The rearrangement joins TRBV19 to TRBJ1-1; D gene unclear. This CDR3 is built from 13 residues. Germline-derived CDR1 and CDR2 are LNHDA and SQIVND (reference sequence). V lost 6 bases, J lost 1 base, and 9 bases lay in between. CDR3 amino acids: CASSRAKNTEAFF. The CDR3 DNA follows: TGTGCCAGTAGCCGCGCGAAGAACACTGAAGCTTTCTTT.

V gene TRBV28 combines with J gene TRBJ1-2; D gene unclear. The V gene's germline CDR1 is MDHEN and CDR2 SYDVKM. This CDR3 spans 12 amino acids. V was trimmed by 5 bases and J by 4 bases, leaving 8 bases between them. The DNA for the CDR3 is TGTGCCAGCAGTCCGGGTTTCTATGGCTACACCTTC. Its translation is CASSPGFYGYTF.

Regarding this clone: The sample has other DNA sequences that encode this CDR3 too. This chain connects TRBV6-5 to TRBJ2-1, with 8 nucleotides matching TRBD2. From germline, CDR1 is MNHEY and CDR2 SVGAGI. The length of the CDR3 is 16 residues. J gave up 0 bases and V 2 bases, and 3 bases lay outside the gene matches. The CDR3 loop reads CASSYGSGSSYNEQFF. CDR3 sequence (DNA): TGTGCCAGCAGTTACGGGAGCGGGAGCTCCTACAATGAGCAGTTCTTC.

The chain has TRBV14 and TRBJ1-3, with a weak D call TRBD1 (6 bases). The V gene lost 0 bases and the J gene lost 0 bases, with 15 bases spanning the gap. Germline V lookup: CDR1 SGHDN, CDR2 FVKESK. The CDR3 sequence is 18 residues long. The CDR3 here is CASSQEQGRPLSGNTIYF. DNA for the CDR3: TGTGCCAGCAGCCAAGAACAGGGAAGGCCACTCTCTGGAAACACCATATATTTT. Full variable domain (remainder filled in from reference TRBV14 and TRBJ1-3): EAGVTQFPSHSVIEKGQTVTLRCDPISGHDNLYWYRRVMGKEIKFLLHFVKESKQDESGMPNNRFLAERTGGTYSTLKVQPAELEDSGVYFCASSQEQGRPLSGNTIYFGEGSWLTVV.

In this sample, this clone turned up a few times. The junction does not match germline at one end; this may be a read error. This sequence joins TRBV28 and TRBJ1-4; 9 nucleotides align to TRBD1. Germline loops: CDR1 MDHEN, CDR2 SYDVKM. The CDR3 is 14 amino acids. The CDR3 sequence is CASTLGTGREKLFF. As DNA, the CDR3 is TGTGCCAGCACTTTAGGGACAGGGAGGGAAAAACTGTTTTTT.

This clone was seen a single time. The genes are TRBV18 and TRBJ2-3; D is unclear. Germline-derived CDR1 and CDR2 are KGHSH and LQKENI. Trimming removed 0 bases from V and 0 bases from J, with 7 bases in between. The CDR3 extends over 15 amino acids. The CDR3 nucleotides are TGTGCCAGCTCACCACCGGGCAGAAGCACAGATACGCAGTATTTT. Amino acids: CASSPPGRSTDTQYF.

This chain's CDR3 is CASSSAGGLTGELFF. The CDR3 bases are TGTGCCAGTAGTTCAGCGGGAGGGCTTACCGGGGAGCTGTTTTTT. This chain connects TRBV19 to TRBJ2-2; 10 positions match TRBD2. The CDR3 has 15 amino acids. V lost 5 bases and J lost 5; bases outside the gene matches: 5. Looked up from germline, CDR1 is LNHDA and CDR2 is SQIVND (reference sequence).

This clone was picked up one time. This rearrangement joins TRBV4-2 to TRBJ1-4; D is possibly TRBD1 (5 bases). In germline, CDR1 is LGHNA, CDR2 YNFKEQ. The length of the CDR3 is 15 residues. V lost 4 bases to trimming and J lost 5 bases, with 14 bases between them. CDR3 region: CASSPSTAENEKLFF. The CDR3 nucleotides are TGTGCCAGCAGCCCCTCGACAGCCGAAAATGAAAAACTGTTTTTT.

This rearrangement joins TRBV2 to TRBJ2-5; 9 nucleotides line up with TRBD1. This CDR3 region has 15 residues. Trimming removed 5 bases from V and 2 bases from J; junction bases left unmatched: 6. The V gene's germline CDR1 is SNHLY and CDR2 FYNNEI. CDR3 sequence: CASSPGTGNQETQYF. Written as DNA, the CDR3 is TGTGCCAGCAGTCCTGGGACAGGGAATCAAGAGACCCAGTACTTC.

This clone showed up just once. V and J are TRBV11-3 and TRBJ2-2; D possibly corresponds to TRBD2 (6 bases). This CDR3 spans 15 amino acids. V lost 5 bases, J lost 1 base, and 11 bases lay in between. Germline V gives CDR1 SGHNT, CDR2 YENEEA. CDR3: CASSASGLNTGELFF. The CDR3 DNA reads TGTGCCAGCAGCGCCTCGGGACTGAACACCGGGGAGCTGTTTTTT.

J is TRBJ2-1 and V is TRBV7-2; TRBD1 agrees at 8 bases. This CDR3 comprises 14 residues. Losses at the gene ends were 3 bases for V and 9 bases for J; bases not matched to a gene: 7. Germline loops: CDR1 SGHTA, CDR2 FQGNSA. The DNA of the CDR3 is TGTGCCAGCAGCTTCGGCCCACAGGGGGTTGAGCAGTTCTTC. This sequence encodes CASSFGPQGVEQFF.